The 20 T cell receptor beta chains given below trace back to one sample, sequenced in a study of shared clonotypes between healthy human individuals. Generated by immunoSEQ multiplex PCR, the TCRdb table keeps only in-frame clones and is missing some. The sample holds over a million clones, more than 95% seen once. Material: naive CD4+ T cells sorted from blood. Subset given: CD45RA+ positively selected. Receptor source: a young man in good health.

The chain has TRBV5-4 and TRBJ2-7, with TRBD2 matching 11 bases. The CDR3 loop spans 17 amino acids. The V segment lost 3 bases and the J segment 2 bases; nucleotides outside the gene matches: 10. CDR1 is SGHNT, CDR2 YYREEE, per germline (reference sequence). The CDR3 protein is CASSWGPGTSGTYEQYF. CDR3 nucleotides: TGTGCCAGCAGCTGGGGGCCAGGGACTAGCGGAACCTACGAGCAGTACTTC.

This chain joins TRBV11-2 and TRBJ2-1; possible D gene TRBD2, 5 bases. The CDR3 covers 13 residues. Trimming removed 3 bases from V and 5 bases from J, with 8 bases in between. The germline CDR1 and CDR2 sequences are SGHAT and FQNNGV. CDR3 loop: CASSFGIHNEQFF. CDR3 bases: TGTGCCAGCAGCTTCGGGATCCACAATGAGCAGTTCTTC.

For the CDR3, the DNA is TGTGCCAGCAGTGAATGGGGACAGGGCATGGGTCAGCCCCAGCATTTT. Translated, it gives CASSEWGQGMGQPQHF. The chain couples TRBV2 to TRBJ1-5, with 9 bases identical to TRBD1. The CDR3 contains 16 residues. CDR1 and CDR2 from the germline V gene are SNHLY and FYNNEI. The V and J ends lost 2 bases and 6 bases, in that order; junction bases with no gene match: 8.

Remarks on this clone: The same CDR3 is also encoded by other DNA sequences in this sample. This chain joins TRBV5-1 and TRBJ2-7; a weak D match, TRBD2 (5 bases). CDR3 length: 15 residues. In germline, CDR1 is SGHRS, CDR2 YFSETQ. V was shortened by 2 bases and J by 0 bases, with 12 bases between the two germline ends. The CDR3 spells CASSLGGPSSYEQYF. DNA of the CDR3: TGCGCCAGCAGCTTAGGCGGGCCAAGCTCCTACGAGCAGTACTTC.

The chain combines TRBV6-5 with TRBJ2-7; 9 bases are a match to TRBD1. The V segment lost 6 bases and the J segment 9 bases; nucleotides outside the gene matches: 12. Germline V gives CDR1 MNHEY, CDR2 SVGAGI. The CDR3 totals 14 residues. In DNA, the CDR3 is TGTGCCAGCAGACCGGGACAGGGTTTGGGGGGGCAGTACTTC. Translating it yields CASRPGQGLGGQYF.

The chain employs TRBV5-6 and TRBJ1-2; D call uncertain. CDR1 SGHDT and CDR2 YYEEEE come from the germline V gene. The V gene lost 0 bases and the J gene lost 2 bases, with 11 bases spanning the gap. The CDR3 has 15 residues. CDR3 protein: CASSLVANPNYGYTF. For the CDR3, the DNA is TGTGCCAGCAGCTTGGTCGCAAATCCAAACTATGGCTACACCTTC. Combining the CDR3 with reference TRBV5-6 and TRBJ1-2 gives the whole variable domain DAGVTQSPTHLIKTRGQQVTLRCSPKSGHDTVSWYQQALGQGPQFIFQYYEEEERQRGNFPDRFSGHQFPNYSSELNVNALLLGDSALYLCASSLVANPNYGYTFGSGTRLTVV.

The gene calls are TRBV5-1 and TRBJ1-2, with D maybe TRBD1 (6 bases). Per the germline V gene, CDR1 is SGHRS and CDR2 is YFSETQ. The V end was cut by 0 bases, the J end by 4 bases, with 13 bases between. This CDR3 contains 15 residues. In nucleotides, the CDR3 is TGCGCCAGCAGCTTGGGCGACAGGACTATCTATGGCTACACCTTC. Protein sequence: CASSLGDRTIYGYTF.

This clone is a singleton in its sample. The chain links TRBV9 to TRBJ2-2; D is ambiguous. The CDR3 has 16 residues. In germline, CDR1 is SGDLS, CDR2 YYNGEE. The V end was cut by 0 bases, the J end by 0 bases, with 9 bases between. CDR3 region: CASSVVTSANTGELFF. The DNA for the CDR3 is TGTGCCAGCAGCGTAGTGACGTCCGCGAACACCGGGGAGCTGTTTTTT.

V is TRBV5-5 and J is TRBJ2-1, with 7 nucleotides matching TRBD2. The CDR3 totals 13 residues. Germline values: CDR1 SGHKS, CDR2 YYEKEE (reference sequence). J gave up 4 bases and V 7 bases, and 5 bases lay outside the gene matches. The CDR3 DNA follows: TGTGCCAGCCGCTGGACTAGTTACAATGAGCAGTTCTTC. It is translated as CASRWTSYNEQFF.

DNA for the CDR3: TGTGCCAGCAGTCCGGGAGGGCCCATCCACGAGCAGTACTTC. Protein sequence: CASSPGGPIHEQYF. This chain connects TRBV28 to TRBJ2-7; 8 bases fit TRBD2. Trimming removed 5 bases from V and 5 bases from J; junction bases left unmatched: 8. The CDR3 length is 14 residues. Germline V gene data show CDR1 as MDHEN and CDR2 as SYDVKM.

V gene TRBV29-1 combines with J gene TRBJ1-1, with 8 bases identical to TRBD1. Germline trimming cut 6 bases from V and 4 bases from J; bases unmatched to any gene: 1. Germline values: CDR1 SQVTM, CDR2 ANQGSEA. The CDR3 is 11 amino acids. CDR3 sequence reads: CSVQGATEAFF. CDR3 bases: TGCAGCGTCCAGGGGGCCACTGAAGCTTTCTTT.

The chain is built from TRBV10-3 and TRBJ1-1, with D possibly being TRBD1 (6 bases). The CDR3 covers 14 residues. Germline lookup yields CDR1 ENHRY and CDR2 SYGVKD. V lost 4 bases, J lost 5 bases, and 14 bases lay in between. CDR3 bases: TGTGCCATCAGTGTCGGGGGCGCGGGAACTGAAGCTTTCTTT. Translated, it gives CAISVGGAGTEAFF.

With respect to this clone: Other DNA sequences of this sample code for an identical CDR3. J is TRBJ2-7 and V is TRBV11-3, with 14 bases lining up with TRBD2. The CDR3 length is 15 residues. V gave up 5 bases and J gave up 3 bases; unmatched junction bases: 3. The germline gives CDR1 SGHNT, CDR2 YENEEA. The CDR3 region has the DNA TGTGCCAGCAGCCTGGGGACTAGCGGGAGCTACGAGCAGTACTTC. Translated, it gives CASSLGTSGSYEQYF.

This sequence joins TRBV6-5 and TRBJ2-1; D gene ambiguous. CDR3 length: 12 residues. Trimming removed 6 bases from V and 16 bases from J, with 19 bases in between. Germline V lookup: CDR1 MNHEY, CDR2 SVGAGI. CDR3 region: CASSADPAQTFF. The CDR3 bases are TGTGCCAGCAGCGCTGATCCGGCACAGACTTTCTTC.

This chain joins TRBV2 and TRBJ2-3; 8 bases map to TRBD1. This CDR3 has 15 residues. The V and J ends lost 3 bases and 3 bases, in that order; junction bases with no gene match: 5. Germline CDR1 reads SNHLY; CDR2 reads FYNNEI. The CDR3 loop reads CASSDRGRRTDTQYF. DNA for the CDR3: TGTGCCAGCAGTGACAGGGGGCGAAGGACAGATACGCAGTATTTT.

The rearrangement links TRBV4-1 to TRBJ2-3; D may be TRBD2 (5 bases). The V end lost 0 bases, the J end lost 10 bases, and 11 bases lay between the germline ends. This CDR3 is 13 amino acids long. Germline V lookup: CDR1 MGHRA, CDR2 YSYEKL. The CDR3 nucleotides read TGCGCCAGCAGCCAAGAGGGAGCGACCTCGCAGTATTTT. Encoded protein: CASSQEGATSQYF.

The chain's CDR3 is CASSVAGDRHDEQFF. CDR3 DNA sequence: TGTGCCAGCAGTGTAGCGGGAGATCGACACGATGAGCAGTTCTTC. The rearrangement links TRBV2 to TRBJ2-1, with 9 bases identical to TRBD2. Trimming removed 4 bases from V and 8 bases from J; junction bases left unmatched: 9. Per germline, CDR1 SNHLY and CDR2 FYNNEI. The CDR3 is made up of 15 amino acids.

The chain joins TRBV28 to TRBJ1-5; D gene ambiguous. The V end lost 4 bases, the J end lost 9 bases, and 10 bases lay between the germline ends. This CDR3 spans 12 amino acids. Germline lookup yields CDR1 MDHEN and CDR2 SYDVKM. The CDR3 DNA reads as TGTGCCAGCAGTTCGATAGTCTGGCCCCAGCATTTT. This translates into CASSSIVWPQHF. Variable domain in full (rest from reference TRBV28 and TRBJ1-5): DVKVTQSSRYLVKRTGEKVFLECVQDMDHENMFWYRQDPGLGLRLIYFSYDVKMKEKGDIPEGYSVSREKKERFSLILESASTNQTSMYLCASSSIVWPQHFGDGTRLSIL.

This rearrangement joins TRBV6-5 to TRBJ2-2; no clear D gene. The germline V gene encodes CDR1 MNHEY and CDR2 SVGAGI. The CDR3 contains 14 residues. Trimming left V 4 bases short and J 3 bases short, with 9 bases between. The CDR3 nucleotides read TGTGCCAGCAGTTCGACAATCGACACCGGGGAGCTGTTTTTT. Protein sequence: CASSSTIDTGELFF.

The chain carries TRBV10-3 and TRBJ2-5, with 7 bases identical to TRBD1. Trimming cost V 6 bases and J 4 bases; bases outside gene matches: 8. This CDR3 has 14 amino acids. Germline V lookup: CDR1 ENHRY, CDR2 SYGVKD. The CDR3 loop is CAISGRDRGETQYF. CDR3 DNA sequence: TGTGCCATCAGCGGCCGGGACAGAGGAGAGACCCAGTACTTC.